The clone carrying this T cell receptor beta chain turned up a few times. This record comes from a study of regulatory T cells in long-lasting Graves disease. Across the study: The term persistent Graves' disease signified upward of 5 years on antithyroid drugs with positive TSH receptor antibodies.

The CDR3 length is 15 residues. Germline assignment: CDR1 SGHDN and CDR2 FVKESK. V lost 3 bases and J lost 3; bases outside the gene matches: 8. The time point: persistent/refractory GD, antithyroid drugs over 5 years with positive TRAb. Generation of the TCR library employed RNA extracted from PBMCs. Patients hailed from an endocrinology department in Xi'an, China. Peripheral blood, at approximately 10 milliliters, went into EDTA tubes. Arm-PCR of CDR3 regions and iRepertoire HTBI primers were the basis on which TCR beta libraries were built. TCRdb redid the calling of the multiplex PCR reads with MiXCR, one entry per CDR3 protein. The sample has 350,000 to 450,000 distinct CDR3 sequences, over 20% seen once.

The chain uses TRBV14 and TRBJ2-7; 7 bases agree with TRBD1. Sequenced here: peripheral blood mononuclear cells (PBMCs), sampled when the disease was refractory, from a patient treated with antithyroid drugs. This TCR derives from a female donor with Graves disease. The CDR3 DNA follows: TGTGCCAGCAGCCACTTGGGACAGAGAAACTACGAGCAGTACTTC. The encoded protein is CASSHLGQRNYEQYF.